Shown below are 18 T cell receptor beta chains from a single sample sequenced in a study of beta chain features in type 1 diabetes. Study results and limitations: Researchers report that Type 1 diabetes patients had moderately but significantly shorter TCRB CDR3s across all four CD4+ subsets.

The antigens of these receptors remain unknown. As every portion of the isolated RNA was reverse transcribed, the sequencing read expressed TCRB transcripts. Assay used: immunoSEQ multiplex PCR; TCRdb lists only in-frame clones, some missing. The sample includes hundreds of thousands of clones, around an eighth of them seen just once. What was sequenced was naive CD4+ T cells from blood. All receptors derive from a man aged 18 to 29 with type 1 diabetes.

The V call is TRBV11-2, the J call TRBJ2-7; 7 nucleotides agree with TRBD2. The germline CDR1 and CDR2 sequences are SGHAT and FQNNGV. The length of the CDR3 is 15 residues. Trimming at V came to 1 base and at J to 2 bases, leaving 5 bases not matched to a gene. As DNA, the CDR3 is TGTGCCAGCAGCTTAGTTGCGGGGGAAACCTACGAGCAGTACTTC. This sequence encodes CASSLVAGETYEQYF.

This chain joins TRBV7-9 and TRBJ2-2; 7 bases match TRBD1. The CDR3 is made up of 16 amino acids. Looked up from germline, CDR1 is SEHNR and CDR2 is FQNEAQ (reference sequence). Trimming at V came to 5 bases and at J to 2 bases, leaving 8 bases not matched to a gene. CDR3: CASSTPGTVNTGELFF. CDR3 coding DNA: TGTGCCAGCAGCACCCCCGGGACAGTTAACACCGGGGAGCTGTTTTTT.

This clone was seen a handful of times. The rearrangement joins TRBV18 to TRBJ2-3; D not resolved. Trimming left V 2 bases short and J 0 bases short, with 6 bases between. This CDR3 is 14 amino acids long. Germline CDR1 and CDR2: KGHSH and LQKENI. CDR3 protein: CASSPAISTDTQYF. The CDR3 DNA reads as TGTGCCAGCTCACCAGCGATAAGCACAGATACGCAGTATTTT.

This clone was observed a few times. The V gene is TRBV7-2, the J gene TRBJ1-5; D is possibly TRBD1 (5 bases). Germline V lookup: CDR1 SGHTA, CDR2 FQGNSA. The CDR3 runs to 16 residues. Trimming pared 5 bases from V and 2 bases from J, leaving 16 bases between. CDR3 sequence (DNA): TGTGCCAGCAGCCCCCAGGCCCCGGGGGGCAATCAGCCCCAGCATTTT. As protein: CASSPQAPGGNQPQHF. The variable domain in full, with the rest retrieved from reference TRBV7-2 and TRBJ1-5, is GAGVSQSPSNKVTEKGKDVELRCDPISGHTALYWYRQSLGQGLEFLIYFQGNSAPDKSGLPSDRFSAERTGGSVSTLTIQRTQQEDSAVYLCASSPQAPGGNQPQHFGDGTRLSIL.

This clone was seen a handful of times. Here the CDR3 reads CASNPGTLGDTQYF. CDR3 DNA sequence: TGTGCCTCCAACCCCGGGACTCTAGGGGATACGCAGTATTTT. V is TRBV30 and J is TRBJ2-3; D may be TRBD2 (6 bases). The ends were cut back, 7 bases at V and 6 bases at J, with 20 bases in the middle. CDR3 size: 14 residues. Germline CDR1 reads GTSNPN; CDR2 reads SVGIG (reference sequence).

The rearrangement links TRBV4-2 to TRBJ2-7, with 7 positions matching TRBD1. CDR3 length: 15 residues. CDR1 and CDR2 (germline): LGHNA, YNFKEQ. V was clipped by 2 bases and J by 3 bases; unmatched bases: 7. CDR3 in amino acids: CASSQSGGQNYEQYF. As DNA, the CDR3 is TGTGCCAGCAGCCAAAGTGGGGGACAGAACTACGAGCAGTACTTC.

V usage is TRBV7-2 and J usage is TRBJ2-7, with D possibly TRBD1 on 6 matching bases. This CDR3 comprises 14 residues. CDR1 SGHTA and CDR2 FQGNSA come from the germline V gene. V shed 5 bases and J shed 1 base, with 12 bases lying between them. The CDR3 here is CASSVDSGSYEQYF. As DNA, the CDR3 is TGTGCCAGCAGCGTGGACAGTGGATCCTACGAGCAGTACTTC.

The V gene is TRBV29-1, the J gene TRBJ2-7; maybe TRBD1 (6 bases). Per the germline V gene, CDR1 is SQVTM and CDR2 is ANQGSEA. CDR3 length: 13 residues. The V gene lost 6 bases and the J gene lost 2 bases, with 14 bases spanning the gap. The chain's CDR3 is CSVYERTAYEQYF. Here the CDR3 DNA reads TGCAGCGTCTACGAAAGGACAGCCTACGAGCAGTACTTC.

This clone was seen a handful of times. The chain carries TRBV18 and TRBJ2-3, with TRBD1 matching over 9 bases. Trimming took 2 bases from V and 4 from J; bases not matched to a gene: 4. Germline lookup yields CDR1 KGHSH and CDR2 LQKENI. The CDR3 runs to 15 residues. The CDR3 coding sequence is TGTGCCAGCTCACCAGACGGGACAGGGTCAGATACGCAGTATTTT. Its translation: CASSPDGTGSDTQYF.

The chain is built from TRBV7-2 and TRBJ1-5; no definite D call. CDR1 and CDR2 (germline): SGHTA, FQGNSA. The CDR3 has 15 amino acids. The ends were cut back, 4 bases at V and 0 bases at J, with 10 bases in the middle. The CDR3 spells CASSSWEGSNQPQHF. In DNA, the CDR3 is TGTGCCAGCAGCTCCTGGGAGGGTAGCAATCAGCCCCAGCATTTT.

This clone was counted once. CDR3 bases: TGTGCCACCAGCGACCGGACTCTAGGGGACACTGAAGCTTTCTTT. Protein: CATSDRTLGDTEAFF. This chain uses TRBV15 with TRBJ1-1; perhaps TRBD1 as D (5 bases). The V end lost 5 bases, the J end lost 3 bases, and 16 bases lay between the germline ends. Germline CDR1 and CDR2: LNHNV and YYDKDF (reference sequence). This CDR3 comprises 15 residues.

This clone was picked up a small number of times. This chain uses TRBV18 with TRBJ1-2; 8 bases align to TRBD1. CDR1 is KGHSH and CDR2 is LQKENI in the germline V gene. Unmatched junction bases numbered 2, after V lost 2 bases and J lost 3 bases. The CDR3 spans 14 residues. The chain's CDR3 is CASSPLQGDYGYTF. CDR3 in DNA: TGTGCCAGCTCACCATTACAGGGGGACTATGGCTACACCTTC.

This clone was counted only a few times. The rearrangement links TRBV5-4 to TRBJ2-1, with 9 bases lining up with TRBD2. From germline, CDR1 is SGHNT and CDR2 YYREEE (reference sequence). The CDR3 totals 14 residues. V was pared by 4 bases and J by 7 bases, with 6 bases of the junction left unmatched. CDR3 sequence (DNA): TGTGCCAGCAGCACACTAGCGGGCCCAAATGAGCAGTTCTTC. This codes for CASSTLAGPNEQFF.

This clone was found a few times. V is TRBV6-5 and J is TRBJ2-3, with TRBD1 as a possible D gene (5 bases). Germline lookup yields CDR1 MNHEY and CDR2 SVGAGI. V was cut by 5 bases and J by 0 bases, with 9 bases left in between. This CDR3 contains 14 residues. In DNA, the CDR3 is TGTGCCAGCAGTCCAGACAGTAGCACAGATACGCAGTATTTT. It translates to CASSPDSSTDTQYF.

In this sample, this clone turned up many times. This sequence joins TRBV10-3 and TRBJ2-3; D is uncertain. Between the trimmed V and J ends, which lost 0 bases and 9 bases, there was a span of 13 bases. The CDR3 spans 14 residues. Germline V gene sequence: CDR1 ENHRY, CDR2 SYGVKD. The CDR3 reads CAISESNLDQTQYF. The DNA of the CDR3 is TGTGCCATCAGTGAGTCGAACCTGGACCAGACGCAGTATTTT.

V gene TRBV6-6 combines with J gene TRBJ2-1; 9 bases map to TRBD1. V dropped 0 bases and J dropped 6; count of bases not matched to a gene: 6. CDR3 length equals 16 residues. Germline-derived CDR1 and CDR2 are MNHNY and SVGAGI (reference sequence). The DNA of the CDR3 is TGTGCCAGCAGTTACTCGTTGGGACAGGGATTCAATGAGCAGTTCTTC. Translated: CASSYSLGQGFNEQFF.

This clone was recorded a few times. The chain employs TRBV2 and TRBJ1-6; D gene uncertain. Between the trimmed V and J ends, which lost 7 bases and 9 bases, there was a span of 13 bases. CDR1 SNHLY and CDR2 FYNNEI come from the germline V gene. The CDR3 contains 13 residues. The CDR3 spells CASNQEGASPLHF. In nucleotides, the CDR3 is TGTGCCAGCAACCAGGAAGGAGCTTCACCCCTCCACTTT.

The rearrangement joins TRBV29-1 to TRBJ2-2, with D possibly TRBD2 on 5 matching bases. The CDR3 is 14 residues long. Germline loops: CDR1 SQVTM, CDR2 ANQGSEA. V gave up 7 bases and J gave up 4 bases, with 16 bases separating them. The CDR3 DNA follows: TGCAGCGCTGAGCCTAGTCGGGGCACCGGGGAGCTGTTTTTT. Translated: CSAEPSRGTGELFF.